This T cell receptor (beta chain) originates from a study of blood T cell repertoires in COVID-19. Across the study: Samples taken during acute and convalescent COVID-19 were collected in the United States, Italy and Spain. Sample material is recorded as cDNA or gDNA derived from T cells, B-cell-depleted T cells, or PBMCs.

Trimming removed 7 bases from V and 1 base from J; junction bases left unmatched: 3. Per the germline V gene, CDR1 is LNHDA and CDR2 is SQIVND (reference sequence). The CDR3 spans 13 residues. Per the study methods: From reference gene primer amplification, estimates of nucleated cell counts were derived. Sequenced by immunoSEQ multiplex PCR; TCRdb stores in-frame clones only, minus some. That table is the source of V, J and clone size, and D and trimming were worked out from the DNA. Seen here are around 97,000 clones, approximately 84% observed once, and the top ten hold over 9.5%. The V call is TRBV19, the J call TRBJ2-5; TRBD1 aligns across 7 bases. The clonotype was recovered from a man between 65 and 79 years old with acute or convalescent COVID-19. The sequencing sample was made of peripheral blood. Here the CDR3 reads CASNTGAQETQYF. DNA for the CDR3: TGTGCCAGTAACACAGGGGCCCAAGAGACCCAGTACTTC.